The 16 T cell receptor beta chains reported below all come from one sample, sequenced in a study of blood T cell repertoires in COVID-19. This table comes from immunoSEQ multiplex PCR, and its TCRdb copy is limited to in-frame clones, with some not included. The sample yields 250,000 or so clones, under 95% seen once. The source material was PBMCs or T cells enriched from blood (not recorded which). The receptors derive from a man in his forties who had been exposed to COVID-19.

V gene TRBV19 combines with J gene TRBJ1-2; D ambiguous. The CDR3 consists of 11 residues. Germline CDR1 is LNHDA and CDR2 is SQIVND (reference sequence). V lost 7 bases, J lost 5 bases, and 8 bases lay in between. CDR3 amino acids: CASTGGYGYTF. Written as DNA, the CDR3 is TGTGCCAGTACTGGCGGGTATGGCTACACCTTC.

The J gene is TRBJ2-1, the V gene TRBV27; D possibly corresponds to TRBD2 (6 bases). This CDR3 is built from 16 residues. V was trimmed by 1 base and J by 2 bases, leaving 12 bases between them. Germline V CDR1 and CDR2: MNHEY, SMNVEV (reference sequence). The CDR3 coding sequence is TGTGCCAGCAGTTTATTTGCAGGCGGGACCTACAATGAGCAGTTCTTC. The encoded protein is CASSLFAGGTYNEQFF.

The V and J genes are TRBV29-1 and TRBJ1-2, with 9 bases that match TRBD1. The CDR3 length is 16 residues. Trimming cost V 3 bases and J 5 bases; bases outside gene matches: 13. The germline V gene encodes CDR1 SQVTM and CDR2 ANQGSEA. The CDR3 sequence is CSVDSQGGQGHYGYTF. The CDR3 nucleotides are TGCAGCGTTGATTCCCAAGGGGGACAGGGCCATTATGGCTACACCTTC.

This clone was seen a single time. The chain carries TRBV27 and TRBJ1-5, with TRBD1 as a possible D gene (6 bases). CDR1 and CDR2 (germline): MNHEY, SMNVEV (reference sequence). This CDR3 has 17 residues. Trimming left V 6 bases short and J 4 bases short, with 22 bases between. Written as DNA, the CDR3 is TGTGCCAGCAGAAACAGGGTTTCCGATGGGGGTAATCAGCCCCAGCATTTT. Protein product: CASRNRVSDGGNQPQHF.

This clone was counted only a few times. The CDR3 spells CASNKQRDAGELFF. The DNA for the CDR3 is TGTGCCAGCAACAAACAGCGGGACGCCGGGGAGCTGTTTTTT. The rearrangement uses TRBV9 and TRBJ2-2; 7 bases agree with TRBD2. Germline V gene sequence: CDR1 SGDLS, CDR2 YYNGEE. The CDR3 is made up of 14 amino acids. V shed 6 bases and J 6 bases; nucleotides not matched to a gene: 8.

The chain uses TRBV27 and TRBJ2-1; tentatively, D is TRBD2 (7 bases). Trimming took off 2 bases at V and 1 base at J, with 18 bases between the two ends. Per germline, CDR1 MNHEY and CDR2 SMNVEV (reference sequence). The CDR3 is 18 residues long. CDR3 residues: CASSLVSSGGRSYNEQFF. In DNA, the CDR3 is TGTGCCAGCAGTTTAGTTTCTTCGGGGGGCCGATCCTACAATGAGCAGTTCTTC.

The rearrangement joins TRBV7-8 to TRBJ1-4, with TRBD1 matching over 10 bases. The CDR3 totals 16 residues. Germline CDR1 reads SGHVS; CDR2 reads FQNEAQ. The ends lost 5 bases at V and 8 bases at J; junction bases unmatched: 11. The CDR3 nucleotides read TGTGCCAGCAGCACACTGACAGGGGGCCCGGAGGAAAAACTGTTTTTT. It translates to CASSTLTGGPEEKLFF. Based on the CDR3 plus reference TRBV7-8 and TRBJ1-4, the full variable domain is GAGVSQSPRYKVAKRGQDVALRCDPISGHVSLFWYQQALGQGPEFLTYFQNEAQLDKSGLPSDRFFAERPEGSVSTLKIQRTQQEDSAVYLCASSTLTGGPEEKLFFGSGTQLSVL.

This chain connects TRBV28 to TRBJ2-7; 9 nucleotides line up with TRBD1. CDR1 MDHEN and CDR2 SYDVKM come from the germline V gene. The CDR3 totals 13 residues. The ends lost 5 bases at V and 3 bases at J; junction bases unmatched: 2. The CDR3 sequence: CASSKTGGYEQYF. The DNA of the CDR3 is TGTGCCAGCAGTAAGACAGGGGGCTACGAGCAGTACTTC.

J is TRBJ2-3 and V is TRBV9, with 7 bases fitting TRBD2. Trimming cost V 0 bases and J 6 bases; bases outside gene matches: 7. CDR1 SGDLS and CDR2 YYNGEE come from the germline V gene. The CDR3 is made up of 15 amino acids. The CDR3: CASSVGAGEDDTQYF. CDR3 coding DNA: TGTGCCAGCAGCGTAGGGGCGGGAGAAGATGATACGCAGTATTTT. Together with reference TRBV9 and TRBJ2-3, the CDR3 gives the full variable domain: DSGVTQTPKHLITATGQRVTLRCSPRSGDLSVYWYQQSLDQGLQFLIQYYNGEERAKGNILERFSAQQFPDLHSELNLSSLELGDSALYFCASSVGAGEDDTQYFGPGTRLTVL.

V is TRBV9 and J is TRBJ2-4; TRBD2 matches 7 bases. The germline V gene has CDR1 SGDLS and CDR2 YYNGEE. V was pared by 0 bases and J by 3 bases, with 12 bases of the junction left unmatched. The CDR3 loop spans 18 amino acids. CDR3: CASSVATAGAVNKNIQYF. CDR3 DNA sequence: TGTGCCAGCAGCGTAGCTACGGCGGGAGCAGTCAACAAAAACATTCAGTACTTC.

The rearrangement links TRBV19 to TRBJ2-2; 10 nucleotides match TRBD2. With 3 bases clipped from V and 2 bases from J, the junction kept 3 bases outside the gene matches. The length of the CDR3 is 16 residues. Germline CDR1 LNHDA, CDR2 SQIVND (reference sequence). CDR3 amino acids: CASSISSGRNTGELFF. The CDR3 DNA is TGTGCCAGTAGTATTTCTAGCGGGAGAAACACCGGGGAGCTGTTTTTT.

This clone was recorded once. The rearrangement links TRBV3-1 (or the pseudogene TRBV3-2) to TRBJ1-6; 8 positions match TRBD1. The CDR3 has 14 amino acids. Germline V gives CDR1 LGHDT, CDR2 YNNKEL (reference sequence). After removal of 1 base from V and 9 bases from J, the junction contained 2 bases not matched to a gene. The CDR3 bases are TGTGCCAGCAGCCAAGGGACAGGGTTTTCACCCCTCCACTTT. Residues: CASSQGTGFSPLHF.

The rearrangement uses TRBV13 and TRBJ2-5; TRBD2 matches at 7 bases. The CDR3 spans 19 residues. After removal of 10 bases from V and 5 bases from J, the junction contained 28 bases not matched to a gene. Germline-derived CDR1 and CDR2 are PRHDT and FYEKMQ (reference sequence). CDR3 sequence (DNA): TGTGCCACCTCGTTTTGGCTACAGGCGACTAGCTATGGAGGGGAGACCCAGTACTTC. Translated, it gives CATSFWLQATSYGGETQYF.

V gene TRBV3-1 (or the pseudogene TRBV3-2) combines with J gene TRBJ2-1, with D hard to call. This CDR3 has 16 residues. The germline gives CDR1 LGHDT, CDR2 YNNKEL (reference sequence). Trimming pared 0 bases from V and 0 bases from J, leaving 9 bases between. DNA for the CDR3: TGTGCCAGCAGCCAAGATGGCGGAGTCTCCTACAATGAGCAGTTCTTC. Amino acid sequence: CASSQDGGVSYNEQFF.

This chain joins TRBV4-1 and TRBJ2-5; 7 positions agree with TRBD2. Germline V gene lookup returns CDR1 MGHRA and CDR2 YSYEKL. With V trimmed by 1 base and J by 1 base, 3 bases remained unmatched. The CDR3 is 15 amino acids. CDR3 sequence (DNA): TGCGCCAGCAGCCAAGTGGGCGGGAGCCAAGAGACCCAGTACTTC. Amino acids: CASSQVGGSQETQYF.

This clone was counted between two and nine times. The V gene is TRBV7-2, the J gene TRBJ2-7, with TRBD2 matching 11 bases. This CDR3 is 16 amino acids long. J gave up 7 bases and V 3 bases, and 11 bases lay outside the gene matches. Germline V gene lookup returns CDR1 SGHTA and CDR2 FQGNSA. CDR3 sequence: CASSFRLAGGLMEQYF. CDR3 in DNA: TGTGCCAGCAGCTTTCGGCTAGCGGGAGGACTCATGGAGCAGTACTTC.